This T cell receptor beta chain was identified in a study of cytomegalovirus exposure and HLA in healthy donors. The CDR3 is made up of 15 amino acids. Trimming cost V 1 base and J 4 bases; bases outside gene matches: 3. CDR1 is MNHNS, CDR2 SASEGT, per germline. This clone appeared a few times. The primer mix had 60 Vbeta and 13 Jbeta primers. Assay: immunoSEQ multiplex PCR; the TCRdb copy retains only in-frame clones and omits some. The repertoire has approximately 150,000 clones, 70% to 85% of them found once; the top ten carry 1.4%. This TCR was recovered from a woman in her twenties or thirties in good health and CMV-seropositive. The sample consisted of PBMCs. The chain employs TRBV6-1 and TRBJ2-7, with 11 nucleotides matching TRBD2. The CDR3 nucleotides are TGTGCCAGCAGTGAAGGTATAGCGGGAGGGTACGAGCAGTACTTC. Its translation: CASSEGIAGGYEQYF.